A selection of T cell receptor beta chains follows, all from one sample in a study of blood T cells in healthy people across ages. TCRdb analysed the 5' RACE reads with MiXCR anew, one entry per CDR3 protein. This table holds some 1.5 million distinct CDR3 sequences, approximately 42% found once. Source material: blood. The source is a woman younger than 35 in good health. Each CDR3 is given with its conserved first and last residue. Fields, in order: J gene, D gene, V gene, clone size, CDR3 DNA, CDR3 protein. A D gene is named only where the DNA matches it firmly. Part of the rows lack a size; the others show once, few, many or a class for expanded clones.

>TRBJ2-3|TRBD2|TRBV4-2|NA
TGTGCCAGCAGCCATGAACTAGCGGGGGCCGGTGTTCCAGATACGCAGTATTTT
CASSHELAGAGVPDTQYF
>TRBJ2-5|NA|TRBV12-3/TRBV12-4|NA
TGTGCCCGCAGTCCTAGCCCGAGAAAAGAGACCCAGTACTTC
CARSPSPRKETQYF
>TRBJ2-5|TRBD2|TRBV29-1|few
TGCAGCGTTGAGGGCCGGGAGGGAGGCAATGAGCAGTACTTC
CSVEGREGGNEQYF
>TRBJ2-7|TRBD1|TRBV10-3|NA
TGTGCCATCTCGACAGGGGGCTCCTACAATGAGCAGTACTTC
CAISTGGSYNEQYF
>TRBJ1-2|NA|TRBV29-1|NA
TGCAGCGTTGCCCCGGGAGCTAACTATGGCTACACCTTC
CSVAPGANYGYTF
>TRBJ2-1|TRBD2|TRBV10-3|NA
TGTGCCATCAGTGGGCCTAGCGGGCACTACAATGAGCAGTTCTTC
CAISGPSGHYNEQFF
>TRBJ2-1|NA|TRBV4-3|NA
TGCGCCAGCAGCCGTATACCGAAAATGGGCGGACAGCTCTACAATGAGCAGTTCTTC
CASSRIPKMGGQLYNEQFF
>TRBJ2-7|NA|TRBV20-1|NA
TGCAGTGCTATGGCGTCCTACGAGCAGTACTTC
CSAMASYEQYF
>TRBJ2-1|TRBD2|TRBV20-1|NA
TGCAGTGCTAGAGACGGGAGGGCCCTCAATGAGCAGTTCTTC
CSARDGRALNEQFF
>TRBJ1-6|NA|TRBV6-5|NA
TGTGCCAGCAGCTCCCACAGTGACTCACCCCCCCACTTT
CASSSHSDSPPHF
>TRBJ1-1|NA|TRBV9|few
TGTGCCAGCAGCGCCGAAGGGACTGAAGCTTTCTTT
CASSAEGTEAFF
>TRBJ2-3|TRBD2|TRBV5-1|NA
TGCGCCACCAGGACCCACCTACGCGGACTAGCGTCAGATACGCAGTATTTT
CATRTHLRGLASDTQYF
>TRBJ2-5|NA|TRBV7-9|NA
TGTGCCAGCAGCCCCAGGGACCTTAATTACGAGGAGCAGTACTTC
CASSPRDLNYEEQYF
>TRBJ2-2|TRBD2|TRBV4-3|NA
TGCGCCAGCAGCCCACTAGCGGGAGTTGCGAACACCGGGGAGCTGTTTTTT
CASSPLAGVANTGELFF
>TRBJ1-2|NA|TRBV12-3/TRBV12-4|many
TGTGCCAGCACGCCCTCCCAGGGTATTGGATATGGCTACACCTTC
CASTPSQGIGYGYTF
>TRBJ1-6|TRBD1|TRBV7-9|NA
TGTGCCACCCCGGCCGGGACAGGGGGTTCACCCCTCCACTTT
CATPAGTGGSPLHF
>TRBJ2-5|NA|TRBV4-1|NA
TGCGCCAGCAGCCAAGATATCGACGAACAAGAGACCCAGTACTTC
CASSQDIDEQETQYF
>TRBJ2-3|NA|TRBV20-1|few
TGCAGTGCCAGAGGGGACTCTAGATATACGCAGTATTTT
CSARGDSRYTQYF
>TRBJ1-2|TRBD1|TRBV28|NA
TGTGCCAGCAGTTTTCGTGTGAGGACAGGGAATTCAGGCTACACCTTC
CASSFRVRTGNSGYTF
>TRBJ2-1|NA|TRBV29-1|NA
TGCAGCGTTGATACGACGGGGGTCATAAGGAATGAGCAGTTCTTC
CSVDTTGVIRNEQFF
>TRBJ2-3|TRBD2|TRBV20-1|few
TGCAGTGCAAAGCTGGGGGGGGATACGCAGTATTTT
CSAKLGGDTQYF
>TRBJ2-7|TRBD2|TRBV7-2|NA
TGTGCCAGCAGCTCATTCGGGACTAACTACGAGCAGTACTTC
CASSSFGTNYEQYF
>TRBJ1-1|NA|TRBV20-1|NA
TGCAGTGTGACAGCAGACACTGAAGCTTTCTTT
CSVTADTEAFF
>TRBJ1-1|NA|TRBV14|NA
TGTGCCAGCAGCCAAGGACAACCGGGCGGAGCTTTCTTT
CASSQGQPGGAFF
>TRBJ1-6|NA|TRBV7-2|few
TGTGCCAGCAGTCCAAGCGCAGCTGCCTATTCACCCCTCCACTTT
CASSPSAAAYSPLHF
>TRBJ1-1|NA|TRBV7-8|NA
TGTGCCAGCAGCTTATTTGGGGGACGGAAGAACACTGAAGCTTTCTTT
CASSLFGGRKNTEAFF
>TRBJ2-3|NA|TRBV7-9|few
TGTGCCAGCAGGCCGGGACTCAACACAGATACGCAGTATTTT
CASRPGLNTDTQYF
>TRBJ2-5|NA|TRBV7-2|once
TGTGCCAGCAGCGTACTCGAAGCGAGGGTTGGGGAGACCCAGTACTTC
CASSVLEARVGETQYF
>TRBJ2-7|NA|TRBV4-3|NA
TGCGCCAGCAGCCTTCTGGGGTCCCCCTACGAGCAGTACTTC
CASSLLGSPYEQYF
>TRBJ2-1|TRBD2|TRBV29-1|NA
TGCAGCGTTGGAATAGCGGGAGTGGGATATGAGCAGTTCTTC
CSVGIAGVGYEQFF
>TRBJ2-1|TRBD1|TRBV2|NA
TGTGCCAGCAGTTCCGGGACAGGGGGCCCCTACAATGAGCAGTTCTTC
CASSSGTGGPYNEQFF
>TRBJ2-7|NA|TRBV5-1|NA
TGCGCCAGCAGCTTGGAAGGGGGGCTGTACTTC
CASSLEGGLYF
>TRBJ2-5|NA|TRBV7-2|once
TGTGCCAGCAGCTTAATTCACCCATTAAATGAGCAGTACTTC
CASSLIHPLNEQYF
>TRBJ2-7|NA|TRBV27|few
TGTGCCAGCAGTAAGACTATCTACTACGAGCAGTACTTC
CASSKTIYYEQYF
>TRBJ2-1|TRBD2|TRBV20-1|NA
TGCAGTGCTAGAGATCCCGGGGGGGCGGGGGATGAGCAGTTCTTC
CSARDPGGAGDEQFF
>TRBJ2-7|NA|TRBV23-1|NA
TGCGCCAGCAGTGACCCGGGGATGGTCTACGAGCAGTACTTC
CASSDPGMVYEQYF
>TRBJ2-3|TRBD1|TRBV20-1|NA
TGCAGTGCTAGCCCCCTGGACAGGGACATCTCACACACAGATACGCAGTATTTT
CSASPLDRDISHTDTQYF
>TRBJ2-5|TRBD1|TRBV9|NA
TGTGCCAGCAGCCGGGACAGGGGGTTCCAAGAGACCCAGTACTTC
CASSRDRGFQETQYF
>TRBJ1-2|NA|TRBV20-1|NA
TGCAGTGCTATCCACACGTCGAATGGCTACACCTTC
CSAIHTSNGYTF
>TRBJ1-4|NA|TRBV11-2|few
TGTGCCAGCAGCTTAGCAGGGGTCATGGGTGAAAAACTGTTTTTT
CASSLAGVMGEKLFF
>TRBJ2-5|NA|TRBV5-1|NA
TGCGCCAGCAGCTTGACAGCGGCCGGCCAAGAGACCCAGTACTTC
CASSLTAAGQETQYF
>TRBJ2-2|NA|TRBV4-3|NA
TGCGCCAGCAGCTACCTAGCCACCGGGGAGCTGTTTTTT
CASSYLATGELFF
>TRBJ2-5|NA|TRBV7-8|NA
TGTGCCAGCAGCTTAGTAGGTGGGGCAGTTGAAGAGACCCAGTACTTC
CASSLVGGAVEETQYF
>TRBJ2-5|NA|TRBV29-1|NA
TGCAGCGTTGAAGAATCTAAAGAGACCCAGTACTTC
CSVEESKETQYF
>TRBJ2-1|NA|TRBV7-9|NA
TGTGCCAGCAGCTTAAATCTAGCCTATGAGCAGTTCTTC
CASSLNLAYEQFF
>TRBJ1-5|NA|TRBV30|few
TGTGCCTGGAGTTACACGGATGGACCCCAGCATTTT
CAWSYTDGPQHF